Listed below are T cell receptor beta chains from one sample, sequenced in a study of technical replicates of blood from a handful of donors. Method: immunoSEQ multiplex PCR; TCRdb's copy keeps in-frame clones and lacks some. Of some 77,000 clones listed, 96% were seen once; the top ten hold about 0.3%. The sequenced sample was T cells isolated from PBMCs. Receptors originate from a human donor in good health. CDR3s include the opening cysteine and the closing phenylalanine or tryptophan. Fields, in order: clone size, D gene, J gene, V gene, CDR3 DNA, CDR3 protein. A D gene is named only where the DNA matches it firmly. The size field is filled for only some rows; it gives once, few, many or a size class.

clone_size: NA; d_call: NA; j_call: TRBJ1-1; v_call: TRBV30; cdr3_nt: TGTGCCTGGGGGCCAGCCCCGAACACTGAAGCTTTCTTT; cdr3_aa: CAWGPAPNTEAFF
clone_size: NA; d_call: NA; j_call: TRBJ2-5; v_call: TRBV7-9; cdr3_nt: TGTGCCACCTCACCCGACAGGCTAATACAAGAGACCCAGTACTTC; cdr3_aa: CATSPDRLIQETQYF
clone_size: NA; d_call: TRBD1; j_call: TRBJ1-5; v_call: TRBV5-1; cdr3_nt: TGCGCCAGCAGCTTGGGGCTAGACAGGGGCCAGCCCCAGCATTTT; cdr3_aa: CASSLGLDRGQPQHF
clone_size: once; d_call: NA; j_call: TRBJ2-2; v_call: TRBV7-2; cdr3_nt: TGTGCCAGCAGCGGAGGGAGGACCGGGGAGCTGTTTTTT; cdr3_aa: CASSGGRTGELFF
clone_size: NA; d_call: TRBD1; j_call: TRBJ1-5; v_call: TRBV28; cdr3_nt: TGTGCCAGCGTATACTCACAGGGGAACCATCAGCCCCAGCATTTT; cdr3_aa: CASVYSQGNHQPQHF
clone_size: NA; d_call: NA; j_call: TRBJ2-7; v_call: TRBV14; cdr3_nt: TGTGCCAGCAGCCAAGGGAGCCCAACCTACGAGCAGTACTTC; cdr3_aa: CASSQGSPTYEQYF
clone_size: NA; d_call: NA; j_call: TRBJ2-3; v_call: TRBV5-6; cdr3_nt: TGTGCCAGCAGCCGTGGACAGCGGACGCAGTATTTT; cdr3_aa: CASSRGQRTQYF
clone_size: once; d_call: NA; j_call: TRBJ2-1; v_call: TRBV20-1; cdr3_nt: TGCAGTGCTAGACTCGATGAGCAGTTCTTC; cdr3_aa: CSARLDEQFF
clone_size: NA; d_call: NA; j_call: TRBJ1-4; v_call: TRBV5-1; cdr3_nt: TGCGCCAGCAGCTTGTCTGATGAAAAACTGTTTTTT; cdr3_aa: CASSLSDEKLFF
clone_size: NA; d_call: NA; j_call: TRBJ2-2; v_call: TRBV19; cdr3_nt: TGTGCCAGTAGTAGGCGCGGGACGTTATACACCGGGGAGCTGTTTTTT; cdr3_aa: CASSRRGTLYTGELFF
clone_size: NA; d_call: TRBD1; j_call: TRBJ2-7; v_call: TRBV19; cdr3_nt: TGTGCCAGTAGTATGACAGGGGCCTACGAGCAGTACTTC; cdr3_aa: CASSMTGAYEQYF
clone_size: NA; d_call: NA; j_call: TRBJ2-7; v_call: TRBV5-4; cdr3_nt: TGTGCCAGCAGCTTCGGGATTCAGGAGGGCCGGGGCGAGCAGTACTTC; cdr3_aa: CASSFGIQEGRGEQYF
clone_size: NA; d_call: NA; j_call: TRBJ2-7; v_call: TRBV4-3; cdr3_nt: TGCGCCAGCAGCCAAGGGGCGGCGGGTAAGCAGTACTTC; cdr3_aa: CASSQGAAGKQYF
clone_size: NA; d_call: TRBD2; j_call: TRBJ2-3; v_call: TRBV30; cdr3_nt: TGTGCCTGGAGTGCCGGACTAGCGGGAGTGGCAGATACGCAGTATTTT; cdr3_aa: CAWSAGLAGVADTQYF
clone_size: NA; d_call: TRBD2; j_call: TRBJ2-1; v_call: TRBV4-1; cdr3_nt: TGCGCCAGCAGCCAAGATCGGACTAGCGACTCCTACAATGAGCAGTTCTTC; cdr3_aa: CASSQDRTSDSYNEQFF
clone_size: NA; d_call: NA; j_call: TRBJ2-6; v_call: TRBV6-5; cdr3_nt: TGTGCCAGCAGTTATTATCGCTCTGGGGCCAACGTCCTGACTTTC; cdr3_aa: CASSYYRSGANVLTF
clone_size: NA; d_call: TRBD1; j_call: TRBJ2-2; v_call: TRBV5-4; cdr3_nt: TGTGCCAGCAGCATCCTGACAGGGGCGCAAGTCGGGGAGCTGTTTTTT; cdr3_aa: CASSILTGAQVGELFF
clone_size: NA; d_call: NA; j_call: TRBJ1-1; v_call: TRBV13; cdr3_nt: TGTGCCAGCAGCCTCCGGGATCTGAACACTGAAGCTTTCTTT; cdr3_aa: CASSLRDLNTEAFF
clone_size: NA; d_call: NA; j_call: TRBJ2-6; v_call: TRBV27; cdr3_nt: TGTGCCAGCAGTTTAGGAGTATCCGGGGCCAACGTCCTGACTTTC; cdr3_aa: CASSLGVSGANVLTF
clone_size: NA; d_call: NA; j_call: TRBJ1-1; v_call: TRBV6-5; cdr3_nt: TGTGCCAGCAGAACAGGGTGGGTGAACACTGAAGCTTTCTTT; cdr3_aa: CASRTGWVNTEAFF
clone_size: NA; d_call: TRBD2; j_call: TRBJ2-3; v_call: TRBV19; cdr3_nt: TGTGCCAGTAGAACCGGAGCGGGGACGCAGTATTTT; cdr3_aa: CASRTGAGTQYF
clone_size: NA; d_call: TRBD2; j_call: TRBJ2-1; v_call: TRBV30; cdr3_nt: TGTGCCTGGTTGAGGGAGGGGTATGAGCAGTTCTTC; cdr3_aa: CAWLREGYEQFF
clone_size: NA; d_call: TRBD2; j_call: TRBJ2-7; v_call: TRBV2; cdr3_nt: TGTGCCAGCAGTGAATGGGGTGCGGGAGGGGGCTACGAGCAGTACTTC; cdr3_aa: CASSEWGAGGGYEQYF
clone_size: NA; d_call: NA; j_call: TRBJ1-5; v_call: TRBV19; cdr3_nt: TGTGCCAGTAGTACACTGACTACGGGCAATCAGCCCCAGCATTTT; cdr3_aa: CASSTLTTGNQPQHF
clone_size: NA; d_call: TRBD1; j_call: TRBJ2-3; v_call: TRBV19; cdr3_nt: TGTGCCAGTAGTAAACCGGGACAGGGAGTAGATACGCAGTATTTT; cdr3_aa: CASSKPGQGVDTQYF
clone_size: once; d_call: NA; j_call: TRBJ1-2; v_call: TRBV5-6; cdr3_nt: TGTGCCAGCAGCTTGGGGCAGGGGATCTATGGCTACACCTTC; cdr3_aa: CASSLGQGIYGYTF
clone_size: NA; d_call: TRBD1; j_call: TRBJ2-1; v_call: TRBV2; cdr3_nt: TGTGCCAGCAGTGAAGCTGGGACAGGGGCCTACAATGAGCAGTTCTTC; cdr3_aa: CASSEAGTGAYNEQFF
clone_size: NA; d_call: NA; j_call: TRBJ1-1; v_call: TRBV30; cdr3_nt: TGTGCCTGGAGTGGCCCCATTGGTAGCCTGGCTGAAGCTTTCTTT; cdr3_aa: CAWSGPIGSLAEAFF
clone_size: once; d_call: TRBD2; j_call: TRBJ2-7; v_call: TRBV4-1; cdr3_nt: TGCGCCAGCAGCCAAGATCGTCGACTAGCGGGGTCCTACGAGCAGTACTTC; cdr3_aa: CASSQDRRLAGSYEQYF
clone_size: once; d_call: NA; j_call: TRBJ1-2; v_call: TRBV9; cdr3_nt: TGTGCCAGCAGCCCCCCCTCCCGGGACTTAAGGGGCTACACCTTC; cdr3_aa: CASSPPSRDLRGYTF
clone_size: NA; d_call: NA; j_call: TRBJ2-1; v_call: TRBV6-1; cdr3_nt: TGTGCCAGCATACAGGGCTACAATGAGCAGTTCTTC; cdr3_aa: CASIQGYNEQFF
clone_size: NA; d_call: NA; j_call: TRBJ2-2; v_call: TRBV28; cdr3_nt: TGTGCCAGCAGCCGTACCGGGGAGCTGTTTTTT; cdr3_aa: CASSRTGELFF
clone_size: NA; d_call: NA; j_call: TRBJ1-2; v_call: TRBV27; cdr3_nt: TGTGCCAGCAGTTTAGACTCCGACTATGGCTACACCTTC; cdr3_aa: CASSLDSDYGYTF
clone_size: NA; d_call: NA; j_call: TRBJ2-3; v_call: TRBV7-3; cdr3_nt: TGTGCCAGCAGCATAGGGGTCGTCAGACAAGATACGCAGTATTTT; cdr3_aa: CASSIGVVRQDTQYF
clone_size: NA; d_call: NA; j_call: TRBJ2-7; v_call: TRBV5-1; cdr3_nt: TGCGCCAGCAGCCCCGGGACTCCATCGCTGTGGGGGTACTTC; cdr3_aa: CASSPGTPSLWGYF
clone_size: NA; d_call: NA; j_call: TRBJ1-2; v_call: TRBV2; cdr3_nt: TGTGCCAGCAGTGGGGACATTCTCGCCGGCTACACCTTC; cdr3_aa: CASSGDILAGYTF
clone_size: NA; d_call: NA; j_call: TRBJ2-6; v_call: TRBV6-5; cdr3_nt: TGTGCCAGCAGTAGGGGGAGGGTCGGGGCCAACGTCCTGACTTTC; cdr3_aa: CASSRGRVGANVLTF
clone_size: NA; d_call: TRBD1; j_call: TRBJ2-7; v_call: TRBV15; cdr3_nt: TGTGCCACCAGCAGAGCGGGACAGGGGCTCTACGAGCAGTACTTC; cdr3_aa: CATSRAGQGLYEQYF
clone_size: once; d_call: NA; j_call: TRBJ2-3; v_call: TRBV7-8; cdr3_nt: TGTGCCAGCAGCTTCTCATTACCCGGGACTTTCTTCGGAGATACGCAGTATTTT; cdr3_aa: CASSFSLPGTFFGDTQYF
clone_size: NA; d_call: TRBD1; j_call: TRBJ1-1; v_call: TRBV19; cdr3_nt: TGTGCCAGTAGGTCCCAGGGACAGGACACTGAAGCTTTCTTT; cdr3_aa: CASRSQGQDTEAFF
clone_size: NA; d_call: NA; j_call: TRBJ1-3; v_call: TRBV5-4; cdr3_nt: TGTGCCAGCAGCTTGGGGGGGCAAGTTAGAAACACCATATATTTT; cdr3_aa: CASSLGGQVRNTIYF
clone_size: NA; d_call: NA; j_call: TRBJ1-2; v_call: TRBV7-2; cdr3_nt: TGTGCCAGTGACAGTATCGGGTTAAACTATGGCTACACCTTC; cdr3_aa: CASDSIGLNYGYTF
clone_size: NA; d_call: NA; j_call: TRBJ1-1; v_call: TRBV7-3; cdr3_nt: TGTGCCAGCAGCTCAGGGTTATGGGACACTGAAGCTTTCTTT; cdr3_aa: CASSSGLWDTEAFF
clone_size: NA; d_call: TRBD2; j_call: TRBJ2-1; v_call: TRBV19; cdr3_nt: TGTGCCAGTAGTAAACTCTTCCTAGCGGGAGATAACTATGAGCAGTTCTTC; cdr3_aa: CASSKLFLAGDNYEQFF
clone_size: once; d_call: TRBD1; j_call: TRBJ2-6; v_call: TRBV9; cdr3_nt: TGTGCCAGCGACAGGGACAATGGGGCCAACGTCCTGACTTTC; cdr3_aa: CASDRDNGANVLTF
clone_size: NA; d_call: TRBD1; j_call: TRBJ2-7; v_call: TRBV9; cdr3_nt: TGTGCCAGCAGCGTAGGCCCAGGGGGTTTGTTCGAGCAGTACTTC; cdr3_aa: CASSVGPGGLFEQYF
clone_size: NA; d_call: NA; j_call: TRBJ1-2; v_call: TRBV29-1; cdr3_nt: TGCAGCGTCCCCCAGGGTCGCCCCAACTATGGCTACACCTTC; cdr3_aa: CSVPQGRPNYGYTF
clone_size: NA; d_call: NA; j_call: TRBJ1-3; v_call: TRBV6-1; cdr3_nt: TGTGCCAGCGGGAGCATTGGAAACACCATATATTTT; cdr3_aa: CASGSIGNTIYF